This record concerns one T cell receptor (beta chain) sequence. Its antigen is unknown. No per-base quality is available; no much larger clone lies one base away. The data were obtained in a study of control samples from healthy donors and cancer patients (dated by TCRdb to 2018 to 2021). The CDR3 runs 15 amino acids, cysteine and phenylalanine included. The retained sequence is limited to the CDR3, 45 bases, with the frame set at the first base. V is pared back by 3 bases and J by 0 bases, with 11 bases lying between the germline termini. The germline V gene gives CDR1 as KGHSH and CDR2 as LQKENI. To prepare the library, the immunoSEQ multiplex PCR assay was applied. In TCRdb, the immuneACCESS table is reduced to in-frame sequences with V and J assigned. These tables do not hold every clone; where another copy was compared, an unresolved V gene accounts for under half, and the others remain unexplained. Recorded for this sample are approximately 12,000 clones; approximately 94% of them occurred a single time. The ten largest clones take up roughly 27% of the sample.

The rearrangement combines TRBV18 with TRBJ1-1, with a tentative D gene TRBD1 over 5 matching bases. The receptor was derived from a man aged 65 to 85 with head and neck cancer. Sequences were obtained from PBMCs. The CDR3 is CASSPRDGLNTEAFF. The bases are TGTGCCAGCTCACCGCGGGACGGCTTGAACACTGAAGCTTTCTTT.